What follows are 25 T cell receptor beta chains derived from one specimen sequenced in a study of blood T cell repertoires in COVID-19. Profiling relied on immunoSEQ multiplex PCR, and the TCRdb table lists in-frame clones only, not all of them. The table shows approximately 360,000 clones, with roughly 90% occurring only once. Sequencing was done on a sample of PBMCs or T cells enriched from blood (not recorded which). The receptors were sampled from a woman younger than 45 with acute COVID-19.

The table lists this clone with a count of one. The chain recombines TRBV19 with TRBJ2-3; TRBD2 matches at 11 bases. The CDR3 consists of 16 residues. Germline V CDR1 and CDR2: LNHDA, SQIVND (reference sequence). Germline trimming cut 5 bases from V and 3 bases from J; bases unmatched to any gene: 7. The CDR3 spells CASSLIAGGPTDTQYF. CDR3 DNA: TGTGCCAGTAGTCTTATAGCGGGGGGGCCGACAGATACGCAGTATTTT.

The chain has TRBV19 and TRBJ1-2, with 8 bases aligning to TRBD1. V was clipped by 5 bases and J by 4 bases; unmatched bases: 12. The CDR3 covers 16 residues. Germline V gene data show CDR1 as LNHDA and CDR2 as SQIVND (reference sequence). The CDR3 reads CASSLDGTGGTYGYTF. CDR3 coding DNA: TGTGCCAGTAGTCTTGATGGGACAGGAGGTACCTATGGCTACACCTTC.

The chain recombines TRBV10-1 with TRBJ2-7; D perhaps matches TRBD1 (7 bases). In germline, CDR1 is WNHNN, CDR2 SYGVQD (reference sequence). Trimming took off 1 base at V and 6 bases at J, with 13 bases between the two ends. This CDR3 spans 14 amino acids. The CDR3 DNA follows: TGCGCCAGCAGTGAGTTCCCAGGGGGGTCCGAGCAGTACTTC. Amino acids: CASSEFPGGSEQYF.

The V call is TRBV4-1, the J call TRBJ2-7, with D possibly being TRBD2 (7 bases). Germline loops: CDR1 MGHRA, CDR2 YSYEKL. This CDR3 has 15 residues. The V end was cut by 4 bases, the J end by 4 bases, with 17 bases between. Written as DNA, the CDR3 is TGCGCCAGCAGCCGGGGACCGGGGGGCCCGTACGAGCAGTACTTC. This translates into CASSRGPGGPYEQYF.

This clone was counted once. The rearrangement uses TRBV18 and TRBJ2-7; TRBD1 matches at 9 bases. The trim removed 6 bases at V and 0 bases at J, leaving 6 bases unmatched. The CDR3 has 15 residues. The germline V gene encodes CDR1 KGHSH and CDR2 LQKENI. The CDR3 DNA reads TGTGCCAGCTCTCCAAGACAGGGGGTCTCCTACGAGCAGTACTTC. Translating gives CASSPRQGVSYEQYF.

The V gene is TRBV29-1, the J gene TRBJ2-7, with TRBD1 as a possible D gene (5 bases). The CDR3 sequence is 13 residues long. CDR1 and CDR2 from the germline V gene are SQVTM and ANQGSEA. V was shortened by 3 bases and J by 4 bases, with 13 bases between the two germline ends. This CDR3 is CSVDLGVGYEQYF. CDR3 DNA: TGCAGCGTTGATTTAGGGGTGGGTTACGAGCAGTACTTC.

V usage is TRBV23-1 and J usage is TRBJ1-5; D may be TRBD1 (6 bases). TRBV23-1 is flagged as an ORF with uncertain function. V was shortened by 7 bases and J by 7 bases, with 17 bases between the two germline ends. This CDR3 has 14 amino acids. The CDR3 is CASKRTGTKQPQHF. The DNA of the CDR3 is TGCGCCAGCAAACGAACAGGGACGAAGCAGCCCCAGCATTTT.

The chain employs TRBV7-9 and TRBJ2-3; 11 nucleotides agree with TRBD2. CDR3 length equals 17 residues. Trimming cost V 2 bases and J 2 bases; bases outside gene matches: 6. The germline gives CDR1 SEHNR, CDR2 FQNEAQ (reference sequence). This chain's CDR3 is CASSLTLAGGATDTQYF. The DNA for the CDR3 is TGTGCCAGCAGCTTAACTCTAGCGGGGGGCGCCACAGATACGCAGTATTTT.

The chain is built from TRBV5-1 and TRBJ2-3; D might be TRBD1 (5 bases). There are 15 residues in the CDR3. Trimming left V 2 bases short and J 4 bases short, with 14 bases between. Germline loops: CDR1 SGHRS, CDR2 YFSETQ. CDR3 loop: CASSLWEIGADTQYF. Here the CDR3 DNA reads TGCGCCAGCAGCTTATGGGAAATAGGGGCAGATACGCAGTATTTT.

The CDR3 reads CASSLRGGPSSYNEQFF. CDR3 bases: TGTGCCAGCAGCTTACGTGGGGGCCCGAGCTCCTACAATGAGCAGTTCTTC. This sequence joins TRBV7-3 and TRBJ2-1; TRBD1 might be the D (6 bases). Per germline, CDR1 SGHTA and CDR2 FQGTGA. This CDR3 spans 17 amino acids. V lost 2 bases and J 0 bases, leaving 14 bases between the germline ends.

This chain joins TRBV4-1 and TRBJ1-6; unclear D gene. V was shortened by 1 base and J by 8 bases, with 9 bases between the two germline ends. The CDR3 covers 14 residues. CDR1 is MGHRA, CDR2 YSYEKL, per germline. CDR3 DNA: TGCGCCAGCAGCCAAGCTGTCAGTTATTCACCCCTCCACTTT. Protein: CASSQAVSYSPLHF.

This clone was seen once. The chain is built from TRBV4-1 and TRBJ1-2; D is perhaps TRBD1 (6 bases). This CDR3 spans 15 amino acids. The V end lost 1 base, the J end lost 3 bases, and 12 bases lay between the germline ends. Germline CDR1 is MGHRA and CDR2 is YSYEKL. CDR3 DNA sequence: TGCGCCAGCAGCCAAGGACAGGTAACATACTATGGCTACACCTTC. As protein: CASSQGQVTYYGYTF.

V is TRBV6-5 and J is TRBJ1-5; D gene uncertain. Trimming shortened V by 2 bases and J by 5 bases, and 7 bases separated the two germline ends. Looked up from germline, CDR1 is MNHEY and CDR2 is SVGAGI. CDR3 length: 13 amino acids. CDR3: CASSYGRDQPQHF. The CDR3, as DNA: TGTGCCAGCAGTTACGGGCGGGATCAGCCCCAGCATTTT.

In nucleotides, the CDR3 is TGTGCCAGCAGTTACTCGAATACAGGGAATTCACCCCTCCACTTT. Amino acid sequence: CASSYSNTGNSPLHF. This chain uses TRBV6-6 with TRBJ1-6; D is perhaps TRBD1 (6 bases). CDR1 MNHNY and CDR2 SVGAGI come from the germline V gene (reference sequence). V was shortened by 0 bases and J by 7 bases, with 10 bases between the two germline ends. The CDR3 covers 15 residues.

The V gene is TRBV12-3 or TRBV12-4, the J gene TRBJ1-5, with 9 bases matching TRBD1. Trimming at V came to 6 bases and at J to 6 bases, leaving 3 bases not matched to a gene. This CDR3 contains 13 residues. CDR3 DNA sequence: TGTGCCAGCAGGACAGGGGGTGTTCAGCCCCAGCATTTT. As protein: CASRTGGVQPQHF.

This clone was found once. The rearrangement uses TRBV3-1 (or the pseudogene TRBV3-2) and TRBJ1-1, with D possibly being TRBD1 (6 bases). Germline loops: CDR1 LGHDT, CDR2 YNNKEL (reference sequence). V shed 0 bases and J shed 1 base, with 21 bases lying between them. The CDR3 has 19 residues. The CDR3 protein is CASSQDPMGQALGNTEAFF. The CDR3 nucleotides are TGTGCCAGCAGCCAAGACCCAATGGGACAAGCTCTGGGGAACACTGAAGCTTTCTTT.

The chain joins TRBV29-1 to TRBJ1-1; 7 bases match TRBD1. Per the germline V gene, CDR1 is SQVTM and CDR2 is ANQGSEA. CDR3 size: 13 residues. Trimming removed 3 bases from V and 3 bases from J; junction bases left unmatched: 4. CDR3 DNA sequence: TGCAGCGTTGATGGCAGGGGGGACACTGAAGCTTTCTTT. Its protein is CSVDGRGDTEAFF.

This chain joins TRBV18 and TRBJ1-1, with 9 bases fitting TRBD1. Trimming took 5 bases from V and 0 from J; bases not matched to a gene: 4. This CDR3 comprises 15 residues. Germline V CDR1 and CDR2: KGHSH, LQKENI. The CDR3 protein is CASSGTGTLNTEAFF. The DNA for the CDR3 is TGTGCCAGCTCAGGGACAGGGACGTTGAACACTGAAGCTTTCTTT.

This chain links TRBV7-3 with TRBJ2-7, with D hard to call. From germline, CDR1 is SGHTA and CDR2 FQGTGA. The V and J ends lost 1 base and 2 bases respectively, with 6 bases between them. The CDR3 sequence is 13 residues long. Here the CDR3 reads CASSLSRTYEQYF. The CDR3 region has the DNA TGTGCCAGCAGCTTAAGCAGGACCTACGAGCAGTACTTC.

CDR3: CASNPSGGSYEQYF. CDR3 nucleotide sequence: TGTGCCAGCAATCCTAGCGGGGGGTCTTACGAGCAGTACTTC. V usage is TRBV2 and J usage is TRBJ2-7; 11 bases match TRBD2. Per the germline V gene, CDR1 is SNHLY and CDR2 is FYNNEI. This CDR3 is 14 amino acids long. V shed 7 bases and J 4 bases; nucleotides not matched to a gene: 6.

The chain carries TRBV5-5 and TRBJ1-3, with a possible D match to TRBD1 (6 bases). V lost 6 bases and J lost 1, with 17 bases in between. The CDR3 is 16 residues long. CDR1 SGHKS and CDR2 YYEKEE come from the germline V gene (reference sequence). The DNA of the CDR3 is TGTGCCAGCACCAACCAGCAGGGGTTGTCTGGAAACACCATATATTTT. Translation: CASTNQQGLSGNTIYF. The full variable domain, completed using reference TRBV5-5 and TRBJ1-3, is DAGVTQSPTHLIKTRGQQVTLRCSPISGHKSVSWYQQVLGQGPQFIFQYYEKEERGRGNFPDRFSARQFPNYSSELNVNALLLGDSALYLCASTNQQGLSGNTIYFGEGSWLTVV.

A single count supports this clone. The chain employs TRBV11-2 and TRBJ1-2; D is perhaps TRBD1 (5 bases). From germline, CDR1 is SGHAT and CDR2 FQNNGV. V lost 0 bases and J 6 bases, leaving 11 bases between the germline ends. This CDR3 has 14 amino acids. CDR3 in DNA: TGTGCCAGCAGCTTAGATGGGGGGGGTAATGGCTACACCTTC. Protein product: CASSLDGGGNGYTF.

V is TRBV30 and J is TRBJ1-3, with 7 positions matching TRBD1. Unmatched junction bases numbered 4, after V lost 2 bases and J lost 3 bases. Germline assignment: CDR1 GTSNPN and CDR2 SVGIG (reference sequence). CDR3 length: 14 amino acids. The CDR3 spells CAWSFSGGGNTIYF. In nucleotides, the CDR3 is TGTGCCTGGAGTTTTTCAGGGGGTGGAAACACCATATATTTT.

The V gene is TRBV11-3, the J gene TRBJ2-1; TRBD2 agrees at 10 bases. The junction had 7 bases not matched to a gene; V was cut back by 5 bases and J by 6 bases. This CDR3 has 15 amino acids. Looked up from germline, CDR1 is SGHNT and CDR2 is YENEEA. The CDR3 loop is CASSPLTSGFNEQFF. The CDR3 region has the DNA TGTGCCAGCAGCCCCTTGACTAGCGGGTTCAATGAGCAGTTCTTC.

This clone was detected only a few times. V and J are TRBV7-2 and TRBJ1-2; 8 bases are shared with TRBD1. This CDR3 contains 14 residues. Looked up from germline, CDR1 is SGHTA and CDR2 is FQGNSA. J lost 3 bases, V lost 0 bases, and 0 bases had no gene match. The CDR3 sequence is CASSLADRDYGYTF. The CDR3 coding sequence is TGTGCCAGCAGCTTAGCGGACAGGGACTATGGCTACACCTTC. The full variable domain, its missing parts supplied by reference TRBV7-2 and TRBJ1-2, is GAGVSQSPSNKVTEKGKDVELRCDPISGHTALYWYRQSLGQGLEFLIYFQGNSAPDKSGLPSDRFSAERTGGSVSTLTIQRTQQEDSAVYLCASSLADRDYGYTFGSGTRLTVV.